These 31 T cell receptor beta chains came from one sample sequenced in a study of T cells in Graves' hyperthyroidism and ophthalmopathy. Researchers amplified the TCR beta CDR3 regions from RNA transcripts. First-round RT-PCR targeting the TCR CDR3 was performed with the HTBI primer set. TCRdb used MiXCR to reprocess the multiplex PCR reads, holding one entry per CDR3 protein. Among roughly 260,000 distinct CDR3 sequences listed, about 14% were seen once. Specimen: blood. The receptors originated from a woman in her forties with Graves' hyperthyroidism that later progressed to Graves' ophthalmopathy.

Many counts were recorded for this clonotype. The chain recombines TRBV10-3 with TRBJ2-3; possible D gene TRBD2, 5 bases. This CDR3 has 12 amino acids. Trimming left V 8 bases short and J 7 bases short, with 13 bases between. Germline V gives CDR1 ENHRY, CDR2 SYGVKD. CDR3 residues: CAISIPGNTQYF. In DNA form, the CDR3 reads TGTGCCATCTCTATCCCCGGGAATACGCAGTATTTT.

The gene calls are TRBV5-5 and TRBJ2-3; TRBD2 aligns across 8 bases. Germline V CDR1 and CDR2: SGHKS, YYEKEE (reference sequence). Unmatched junction bases numbered 5, after V lost 0 bases and J lost 2 bases. The CDR3 has 16 residues. The DNA of the CDR3 is TGTGCCAGCAGCTTGGCAAAGACTAGCGTCACAGATACGCAGTATTTT. It codes for CASSLAKTSVTDTQYF.

V is TRBV6-1 and J is TRBJ2-2; maybe TRBD2 (5 bases). The CDR3 is made up of 16 amino acids. Trimming pared 6 bases from V and 2 bases from J, leaving 16 bases between. The germline gives CDR1 MNHNS, CDR2 SASEGT. The CDR3 here is CASSFPGVGNTGELFF. CDR3 nucleotides: TGTGCCAGCAGCTTTCCCGGGGTGGGAAACACCGGGGAGCTGTTTTTT.

This clonotype was observed many times. The chain's CDR3 is CASSKGQGVFAGNTIYF. The CDR3 DNA reads as TGTGCCAGCAGCAAGGGACAGGGGGTTTTTGCTGGAAACACCATATATTTT. The V and J genes are TRBV11-2 and TRBJ1-3; 11 bases are a match to TRBD1. Looked up from germline, CDR1 is SGHAT and CDR2 is FQNNGV. With V trimmed by 5 bases and J by 2 bases, 8 bases remained unmatched. The CDR3 length is 17 residues.

There are many counts of this clonotype. The CDR3: CSARRGAGGYTF. In DNA form, the CDR3 reads TGCAGTGCTAGGCGGGGGGCAGGCGGCTACACCTTC. The chain uses TRBV20-1 and TRBJ1-2, with a tentative D call TRBD1 (6 bases). CDR1 DFQATT and CDR2 SNEGSKA come from the germline V gene (reference sequence). The V end lost 3 bases, the J end lost 8 bases, and 13 bases lay between the germline ends. The CDR3 length is 12 residues.

Only a few counts were recorded for this clonotype. V is TRBV20-1 and J is TRBJ2-3, with 10 bases matching TRBD2. The germline CDR1 and CDR2 sequences are DFQATT and SNEGSKA (reference sequence). The CDR3 is 15 amino acids. The V gene end was trimmed by 4 bases and the J gene end by 2 bases; junction bases not matched to a gene: 6. The CDR3 bases are TGCAGTGCTACCGGGACTAGCGCTCCCACAGATACGCAGTATTTT. It yields the protein CSATGTSAPTDTQYF.

This clonotype was counted many times. The V gene is TRBV2, the J gene TRBJ2-1; TRBD2 matches 9 bases. Germline CDR1 reads SNHLY; CDR2 reads FYNNEI. The CDR3 length is 16 residues. After removal of 2 bases from V and 8 bases from J, the junction contained 10 bases not matched to a gene. CDR3 loop: CASSEIGGRALYEQFF. The CDR3 nucleotides are TGTGCCAGCAGTGAAATAGGCGGGAGGGCTTTATATGAGCAGTTCTTC.

The chain carries TRBV12-5 and TRBJ1-2; a weak D match, TRBD1 (6 bases). The CDR3 runs 13 residues. V lost 10 bases, J lost 5 bases, and 17 bases lay in between. CDR1 is LGHNT and CDR2 is FRNRAP in the germline V gene. CDR3 DNA sequence: TGTGCTACCTTAGGACCGGACAGTTATGGCTACACCTTC. Protein: CATLGPDSYGYTF.

To note about this clonotype: One junction end does not reproduce the germline sequence, and a read error may be involved. This chain uses TRBV7-2 with TRBJ2-7; the match to TRBD2 covers 14 bases. Germline CDR1 and CDR2: SGHTA and FQGNSA. The CDR3 covers 17 residues. The DNA for the CDR3 is TGTGCCAGCAGCCCCAGACTAGCGGGAGGGCTCCCCTACGGGCAGTACTTC. Amino acids: CASSPRLAGGLPYGQYF. Drawing the rest from reference TRBV7-2 and TRBJ2-7, the complete variable domain is GAGVSQSPSNKVTEKGKDVELRCDPISGHTALYWYRQSLGQGLEFLIYFQGNSAPDKSGLPSDRFSAERTGGSVSTLTIQRTQQEDSAVYLCASSPRLAGGLPYGQYFGPGTRLTVT.

This clonotype came up many times. The rearrangement uses TRBV11-3 and TRBJ1-1; a weak D match, TRBD1 (5 bases). The CDR3 is 15 amino acids. Germline-derived CDR1 and CDR2 are SGHNT and YENEEA. V was clipped by 3 bases and J by 5 bases, with 16 bases between them. The CDR3 region is CASSFSGQGGTEAFF. CDR3 bases: TGTGCCAGCAGCTTTTCAGGGCAAGGCGGGACTGAAGCTTTCTTT.

This clonotype has at least ten counts. The J gene is TRBJ1-5, the V gene TRBV13, with TRBD1 identical over 10 bases. This CDR3 contains 20 residues. CDR1 PRHDT and CDR2 FYEKMQ come from the germline V gene (reference sequence). With V trimmed by 5 bases and J by 4 bases, 20 bases remained unmatched. The CDR3 here is CASSSPRDRGRGVGNQPQHF. In nucleotides, the CDR3 is TGTGCCAGCAGCAGCCCCCGGGACAGGGGACGTGGGGTAGGGAATCAGCCCCAGCATTTT.

Remarks on this clonotype: This could be a read error, since a much larger clone is one nucleotide away. The chain combines TRBV5-1 with TRBJ2-1, with D possibly being TRBD2 (6 bases). Trimming cost V 4 bases and J 9 bases, with 23 bases left between them. This CDR3 has 16 amino acids. Germline-derived CDR1 and CDR2 are SGHRS and YFSETQ. The CDR3 DNA follows: TGCGCCAGCAGCAACTACCCTAGAGTGGGAGGCGGTGAGCAGTTCTTC. This sequence encodes CASSNYPRVGGGEQFF.

This clonotype was seen many times. J is TRBJ1-2 and V is TRBV12-3 or TRBV12-4; 8 positions agree with TRBD1. The trim removed 1 base at V and 3 bases at J, leaving 7 bases unmatched. CDR3 length: 16 amino acids. Here the CDR3 reads CASSLVSQGADYGYTF. Here the CDR3 DNA reads TGTGCCAGCAGTTTAGTGTCCCAGGGGGCTGACTATGGCTACACCTTC.

The chain joins TRBV29-1 to TRBJ2-1, with a possible D match to TRBD2 (5 bases). V lost 7 bases to trimming and J lost 5 bases, with 15 bases between them. The CDR3 has 13 amino acids. Germline values: CDR1 SQVTM, CDR2 ANQGSEA. The CDR3 DNA reads as TGCAGCGATGGATTAAGCGGAAACAATGAGCAGTTCTTC. Translating gives CSDGLSGNNEQFF.

This clonotype was counted many times. The CDR3 nucleotides read TGTGCCAGCAGCTTAGAAACCCGGGACTTAAATGATGGCGGGGAGCTGTTTTTT. Translated, it gives CASSLETRDLNDGGELFF. The chain recombines TRBV11-2 with TRBJ2-2; the D gene is possibly TRBD2 (6 bases). The CDR3 length is 18 residues. The V end was cut by 0 bases, the J end by 7 bases, with 21 bases between. Germline loops: CDR1 SGHAT, CDR2 FQNNGV. Combining the CDR3 with reference TRBV11-2 and TRBJ2-2 gives the whole variable domain EAGVAQSPRYKIIEKRQSVAFWCNPISGHATLYWYQQILGQGPKLLIQFQNNGVVDDSQLPKDRFSAERLKGVDSTLKIQPAKLEDSAVYLCASSLETRDLNDGGELFFGEGSRLTVL.

This clonotype has at least ten counts. The chain is built from TRBV6-1 and TRBJ2-7; TRBD1 matches at 7 bases. Germline CDR1 reads MNHNS; CDR2 reads SASEGT. The CDR3 runs to 13 residues. V gave up 7 bases and J gave up 2 bases; unmatched junction bases: 5. CDR3 loop: CASTGQAPYEQYF. The CDR3 region has the DNA TGTGCCAGCACCGGACAGGCCCCCTACGAGCAGTACTTC.

This clonotype has a count of ten or more. The V and J genes are TRBV29-1 and TRBJ2-3; D call uncertain. V gave up 4 bases and J gave up 4 bases, with 9 bases separating them. This CDR3 spans 12 amino acids. Germline V lookup: CDR1 SQVTM, CDR2 ANQGSEA. CDR3: CSVALAADTQYF. The CDR3 DNA reads as TGCAGCGTTGCCCTCGCCGCAGATACGCAGTATTTT.

The rearrangement uses TRBV5-1 and TRBJ2-2; D might be TRBD1 (5 bases). V was pared by 2 bases and J by 0 bases, with 8 bases between. CDR3 size: 15 residues. Per the germline V gene, CDR1 is SGHRS and CDR2 is YFSETQ. The CDR3 spells CASSFRVANTGELFF. The CDR3 coding sequence is TGCGCCAGCAGCTTCAGGGTTGCGAACACCGGGGAGCTGTTTTTT.

The genes are TRBV11-2 and TRBJ2-5, with D unclear. Germline-derived CDR1 and CDR2 are SGHAT and FQNNGV. V dropped 3 bases and J dropped 1 base, with 12 bases sitting between them. The CDR3 has 15 amino acids. CDR3 coding DNA: TGTGCCAGCAGCTTGGCCGTTGCCTCCCAAGAGACCCAGTACTTC. This encodes CASSLAVASQETQYF.

A note on this clonotype: This clone may be a read error of a much larger clone one base away. The V call is TRBV2, the J call TRBJ2-1; perhaps TRBD2 as D (5 bases). The germline CDR1 and CDR2 sequences are SNHLY and FYNNEI. This CDR3 has 15 residues. CDR3 nucleotides: TGTGCCAGCAGAGTGAGGGAGAGCACCTACAATGGGCAGTTCTTC. This encodes CASRVRESTYNGQFF.

This clonotype was counted ten times or more. The gene calls are TRBV20-1 and TRBJ2-1; D might be TRBD2 (7 bases). Trimming shortened V by 1 base and J by 3 bases, and 19 bases separated the two germline ends. The CDR3 loop spans 17 amino acids. Germline V gives CDR1 DFQATT, CDR2 SNEGSKA (reference sequence). The CDR3 bases are TGCAGTGCTAGAGGGGAGGGGGGGGGCCTACTCTACAATGAGCAGTTCTTC. Translating gives CSARGEGGGLLYNEQFF.

This clonotype showed up just a few times. The rearrangement joins TRBV30 to TRBJ1-4, with 8 nucleotides matching TRBD1. CDR3 length equals 16 residues. CDR1 and CDR2 (germline): GTSNPN, SVGIG (reference sequence). Trimming at V came to 2 bases and at J to 5 bases, leaving 10 bases not matched to a gene. CDR3: CAWSLPDRGGNEKLFF. CDR3 nucleotides: TGTGCCTGGAGTCTCCCCGACAGGGGCGGCAATGAAAAACTGTTTTTT.

This clonotype came up many times. This sequence joins TRBV19 and TRBJ2-7; D is uncertain. Germline-derived CDR1 and CDR2 are LNHDA and SQIVND (reference sequence). The V gene lost 3 bases and the J gene lost 8 bases, with 23 bases spanning the gap. The CDR3 has 16 amino acids. CDR3 sequence: CASSIKVRHGSVKQYF. CDR3 DNA sequence: TGTGCCAGTAGTATTAAGGTCAGGCATGGCTCTGTGAAGCAGTACTTC.

This CDR3 reads CASTLSGRLVEQYF. The DNA for the CDR3 is TGTGCCAGCACCCTAAGCGGGAGACTCGTCGAGCAGTACTTC. The V call is TRBV5-4, the J call TRBJ2-7, with TRBD2 identical over 8 bases. The CDR3 runs to 14 residues. Trimming cost V 6 bases and J 6 bases; bases outside gene matches: 11. Germline values: CDR1 SGHNT, CDR2 YYREEE (reference sequence).

The chain recombines TRBV20-1 with TRBJ1-1; 8 nucleotides align to TRBD1. J gave up 3 bases and V 3 bases, and 6 bases lay outside the gene matches. The germline CDR1 and CDR2 sequences are DFQATT and SNEGSKA (reference sequence). The CDR3 consists of 14 residues. The CDR3 DNA follows: TGCAGTGCTAGCTCCAGGGGGCGGGACACTGAAGCTTTCTTT. As protein: CSASSRGRDTEAFF.

The table lists this clonotype with many counts. The chain employs TRBV28 and TRBJ2-7; TRBD1 aligns across 9 bases. The CDR3 sequence is 17 residues long. Germline V gives CDR1 MDHEN, CDR2 SYDVKM. V trimming: 5 bases; J trimming: 6 bases; junction bases outside the gene matches: 17. In DNA form, the CDR3 reads TGTGCCAGCAGTCGCTTGGGACAGGGATTGTTAGTCCGCGAGCAGTACTTC. Its protein product is CASSRLGQGLLVREQYF.

This clonotype was counted at least ten times. The chain links TRBV28 to TRBJ1-1; TRBD1 is a possible D gene (5 bases). V was trimmed by 1 base and J by 7 bases, leaving 7 bases between them. The CDR3 length is 12 residues. Germline lookup yields CDR1 MDHEN and CDR2 SYDVKM. The CDR3 nucleotides are TGTGCCAGCAGTTTATCCGACAGTGAAGCTTTCTTT. Protein product: CASSLSDSEAFF.

This clonotype was seen many times. The V call is TRBV27, the J call TRBJ1-1; D is perhaps TRBD1 (5 bases). Germline V gene sequence: CDR1 MNHEY, CDR2 SMNVEV (reference sequence). V dropped 5 bases and J dropped 2 bases, with 12 bases sitting between them. The CDR3 totals 14 residues. The CDR3 protein is CASSAGLGNTEAFF. CDR3 nucleotides: TGTGCCAGCAGTGCGGGACTGGGAAACACTGAAGCTTTCTTT.

Ten or more counts support this clonotype. The chain joins TRBV6-1 to TRBJ2-7; possible D gene TRBD1, 5 bases. CDR1 MNHNS and CDR2 SASEGT come from the germline V gene. V was shortened by 4 bases and J by 0 bases, with 10 bases between the two germline ends. The CDR3 contains 14 residues. The CDR3 DNA reads TGTGCCAGCAGTGCAGGGTACGCCTCCTACGAGCAGTACTTC. It encodes CASSAGYASYEQYF.

This clonotype was observed many times. The gene calls are TRBV27 and TRBJ1-1, with unresolved D. V lost 6 bases and J 2 bases, leaving 4 bases between the germline ends. The CDR3 sequence is 11 residues long. CDR1 is MNHEY and CDR2 is SMNVEV in the germline V gene (reference sequence). The chain's CDR3 is CASSHNTEAFF. As DNA, the CDR3 is TGTGCCAGCAGCCACAACACTGAAGCTTTCTTT.

In its sample, this clonotype was seen many times. V and J are TRBV2 and TRBJ2-7, with D unresolved. Germline V lookup: CDR1 SNHLY, CDR2 FYNNEI. The V and J ends lost 6 bases and 2 bases respectively, with 11 bases between them. This CDR3 has 13 residues. The CDR3 loop is CASSDGPTYEQYF. Written as DNA, the CDR3 is TGTGCCAGCAGCGACGGGCCGACCTACGAGCAGTACTTC.